This TCR beta chain was recovered during a study of blood T cell repertoires in COVID-19. On the study more broadly: Samples representing acute and convalescent COVID-19 were sourced from the United States, Italy and Spain. T cells, B-cell-depleted T cells, or PBMCs provided the cDNA or gDNA that served as material.

Here immunoSEQ multiplex PCR was the method, and the copy in TCRdb shows in-frame clones only, minus some. The sample has about 240,000 clones, roughly 79% seen once; the top ten hold 6.5% to 9.5%. Trimming took 2 bases from V and 3 from J; bases not matched to a gene: 0. Germline values: CDR1 MNHEY, CDR2 SVGAGI. This CDR3 is built from 13 residues. The TCR originated in a woman over 75 with COVID-19, enrolled during active disease. The chain joins TRBV6-5 to TRBJ2-7; 8 positions agree with TRBD2. The sample taken for sequencing was peripheral blood. The DNA of the CDR3 is TGTGCCAGCAGTTACGGGACTAGCTACGAGCAGTACTTC. It codes for CASSYGTSYEQYF.